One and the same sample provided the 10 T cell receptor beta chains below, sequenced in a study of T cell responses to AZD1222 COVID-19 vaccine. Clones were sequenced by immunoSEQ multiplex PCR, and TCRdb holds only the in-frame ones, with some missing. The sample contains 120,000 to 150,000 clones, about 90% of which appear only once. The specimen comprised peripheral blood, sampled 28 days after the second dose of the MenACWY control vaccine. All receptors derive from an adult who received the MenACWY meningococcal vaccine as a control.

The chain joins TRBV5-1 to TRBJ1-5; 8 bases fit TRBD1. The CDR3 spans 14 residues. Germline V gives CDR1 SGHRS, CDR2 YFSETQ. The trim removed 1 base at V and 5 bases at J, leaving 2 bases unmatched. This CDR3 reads CASSLTGGDQPQHF. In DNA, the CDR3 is TGCGCCAGCAGCTTGACAGGGGGTGATCAGCCCCAGCATTTT.

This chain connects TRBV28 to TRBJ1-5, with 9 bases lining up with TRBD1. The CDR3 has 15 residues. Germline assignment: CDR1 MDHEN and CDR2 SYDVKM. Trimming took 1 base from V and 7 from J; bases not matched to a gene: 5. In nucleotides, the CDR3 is TGTGCCAGCAGTTTATTACCGGGACAGGGACAGCCCCAGCATTTT. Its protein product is CASSLLPGQGQPQHF.

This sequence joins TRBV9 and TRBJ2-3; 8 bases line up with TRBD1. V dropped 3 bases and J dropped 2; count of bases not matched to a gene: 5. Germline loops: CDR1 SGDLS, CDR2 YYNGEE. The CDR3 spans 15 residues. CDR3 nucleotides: TGTGCCAGCAGCGCCGACAGGGGACACACAGATACGCAGTATTTT. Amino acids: CASSADRGHTDTQYF.

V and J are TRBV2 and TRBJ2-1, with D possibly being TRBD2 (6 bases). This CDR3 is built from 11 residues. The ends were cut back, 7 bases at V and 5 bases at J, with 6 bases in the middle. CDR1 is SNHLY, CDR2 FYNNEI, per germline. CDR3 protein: CASKRDNEQFF. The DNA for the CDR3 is TGTGCCAGCAAGCGGGACAATGAGCAGTTCTTC. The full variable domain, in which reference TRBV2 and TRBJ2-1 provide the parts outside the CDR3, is EPEVTQTPSHQVTQMGQEVILRCVPISNHLYFYWYRQILGQKVEFLVSFYNNEISEKSEIFDDQFSVERPDGSNFTLKIRSTKLEDSAMYFCASKRDNEQFFGPGTRLTVL.

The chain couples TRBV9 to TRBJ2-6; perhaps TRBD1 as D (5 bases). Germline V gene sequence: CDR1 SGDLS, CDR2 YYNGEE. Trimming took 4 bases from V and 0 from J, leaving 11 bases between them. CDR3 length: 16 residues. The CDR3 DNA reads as TGTGCCAGCAGCCTAAAGACAGACTCTGGGGCCAACGTCCTGACTTTC. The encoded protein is CASSLKTDSGANVLTF.

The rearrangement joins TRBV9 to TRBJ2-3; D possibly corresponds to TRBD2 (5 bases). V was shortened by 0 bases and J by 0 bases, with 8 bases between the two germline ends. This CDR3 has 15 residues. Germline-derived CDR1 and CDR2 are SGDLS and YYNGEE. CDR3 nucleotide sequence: TGTGCCAGCAGCGTAGTGGGAGTAAGCACAGATACGCAGTATTTT. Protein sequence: CASSVVGVSTDTQYF.

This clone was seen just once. CDR3 DNA sequence: TGTGCCAGCAGTTCCCCACAAGGGCGGGAGGGGCCCCCCTACGAGCAGTACTTC. Translation gives CASSSPQGREGPPYEQYF. This chain uses TRBV28 with TRBJ2-7, with 9 bases that match TRBD2. CDR1 and CDR2 from the germline V gene are MDHEN and SYDVKM. This CDR3 is 18 amino acids long. With 4 bases clipped from V and 2 bases from J, the junction kept 15 bases outside the gene matches.

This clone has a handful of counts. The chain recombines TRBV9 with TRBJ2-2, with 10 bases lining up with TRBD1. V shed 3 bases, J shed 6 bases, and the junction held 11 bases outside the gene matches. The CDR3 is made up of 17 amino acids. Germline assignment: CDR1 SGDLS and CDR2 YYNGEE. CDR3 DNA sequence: TGTGCCAGCAGCGCGACTTTTCCGGGACAGGGGTCCGGGGAGCTGTTTTTT. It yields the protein CASSATFPGQGSGELFF.

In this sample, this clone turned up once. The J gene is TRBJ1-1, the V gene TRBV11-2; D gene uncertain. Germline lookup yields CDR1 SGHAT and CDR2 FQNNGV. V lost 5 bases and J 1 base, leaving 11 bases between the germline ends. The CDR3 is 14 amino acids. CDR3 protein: CASSHIHGNTEAFF. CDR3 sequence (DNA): TGTGCCAGCAGCCACATCCACGGGAACACTGAAGCTTTCTTT.

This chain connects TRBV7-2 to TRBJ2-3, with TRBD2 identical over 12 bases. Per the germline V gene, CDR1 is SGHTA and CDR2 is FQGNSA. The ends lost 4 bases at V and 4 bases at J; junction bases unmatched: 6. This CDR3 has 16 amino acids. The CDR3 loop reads CASSSTSGSPPDTQYF. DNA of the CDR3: TGTGCCAGCAGCTCGACTAGCGGGAGCCCCCCAGATACGCAGTATTTT. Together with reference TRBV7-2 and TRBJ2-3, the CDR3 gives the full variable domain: GAGVSQSPSNKVTEKGKDVELRCDPISGHTALYWYRQSLGQGLEFLIYFQGNSAPDKSGLPSDRFSAERTGGSVSTLTIQRTQQEDSAVYLCASSSTSGSPPDTQYFGPGTRLTVL.